This passage covers 30 T cell receptor beta chains from one sample sequenced in a study of blood T cells in healthy people across ages (dated by TCRdb to 2013 to 2016). Library creation used 5' RACE. Sequenced using an Illumina HiSeq 2500. A second PCR of roughly 6 to 11 cycles was run with a J-beta primer mix and a sample-barcoded 5' primer. The public reads were reprocessed in TCRdb via fastp at Q25 and MiXCR, keeping in-frame beta chains. Identical CDR3 proteins give one entry, which carries the most common genes and DNA. The sample table holds roughly 800,000 distinct CDR3 sequences, of which 58% were seen once. Together, the top ten hold roughly 22% of the sample. The sample taken for sequencing was blood. The source is a young man in good health.

This clonotype has only a few counts. The rearrangement uses TRBV7-9 and TRBJ1-4; D might be TRBD1 (6 bases). The CDR3 is 15 residues long. Trimming pared 1 base from V and 8 bases from J, leaving 14 bases between. The germline V gene has CDR1 SEHNR and CDR2 FQNEAQ (reference sequence). CDR3 bases: TGTGCCAGCAGCTTAGAGACAGGCCTGGACGAAAAACTGTTTTTT. Encoded protein: CASSLETGLDEKLFF.

The rearrangement links TRBV29-1 to TRBJ2-3; 8 nucleotides match TRBD2. In germline, CDR1 is SQVTM, CDR2 ANQGSEA. With 0 bases clipped from V and 7 bases from J, the junction kept 12 bases outside the gene matches. CDR3 length equals 16 residues. The CDR3 region has the DNA TGCAGCGTTGAAGATCCAGCGGGGGCCATAGGTAATACGCAGTATTTT. Its translation is CSVEDPAGAIGNTQYF.

This clonotype was seen ten or more times. V is TRBV28 and J is TRBJ1-1; 8 bases agree with TRBD1. Germline V CDR1 and CDR2: MDHEN, SYDVKM. Trimming cost V 8 bases and J 0 bases; bases outside gene matches: 8. CDR3 length equals 15 residues. The CDR3 DNA follows: TGTGCCAGCGGCCCGGGACAGGATATGAACACTGAAGCTTTCTTT. This sequence encodes CASGPGQDMNTEAFF. Drawing the rest from reference TRBV28 and TRBJ1-1, the complete variable domain is DVKVTQSSRYLVKRTGEKVFLECVQDMDHENMFWYRQDPGLGLRLIYFSYDVKMKEKGDIPEGYSVSREKKERFSLILESASTNQTSMYLCASGPGQDMNTEAFFGQGTRLTVV.

This chain connects TRBV7-2 to TRBJ2-3; TRBD2 matches at 10 bases. CDR1 and CDR2 (germline): SGHTA, FQGNSA. This CDR3 contains 16 residues. V lost 1 base, J lost 7 bases, and 8 bases stayed unmatched. The CDR3 is CASSLGWNSGRNTQYF. In DNA form, the CDR3 reads TGTGCCAGCAGCTTAGGGTGGAATAGCGGGAGGAATACGCAGTATTTT.

The gene calls are TRBV5-1 and TRBJ1-6; D possibly corresponds to TRBD1 (6 bases). Germline-derived CDR1 and CDR2 are SGHRS and YFSETQ. CDR3 length: 15 amino acids. Trimming cost V 1 base and J 10 bases, with 15 bases left between them. The CDR3 nucleotides read TGCGCCAGCAGCTTGTCAGGGGTTGGTCGGTCACCCCTCCACTTT. Translation: CASSLSGVGRSPLHF.

V is TRBV12-3 or TRBV12-4 and J is TRBJ1-2, with TRBD1 as a possible D gene (6 bases). CDR3 length: 13 residues. Trimming took off 5 bases at V and 8 bases at J, with 15 bases between the two ends. CDR3 in amino acids: CASSMDRNSGYTF. In DNA form, the CDR3 reads TGTGCCAGCAGTATGGACAGAAACTCGGGCTACACCTTC.

A word on this clonotype: A read error may account for a junction end that differs from germline. The chain uses TRBV4-1 and TRBJ1-1; D might be TRBD1 (6 bases). The germline V gene has CDR1 MGHRA and CDR2 YSYEKL. The CDR3 sequence is 15 residues long. The CDR3 reads CASSPLGQIYTEAFF. The CDR3 nucleotides read TGCGCCAGCAGCCCCCTTGGACAGATTTACACCGAAGCTTTCTTT.

The chain has TRBV3-1 and TRBJ1-2; no clear D gene. The germline V gene encodes CDR1 LGHDT and CDR2 YNNKEL (reference sequence). With 1 base removed from V and 2 bases from J, the gap between germline ends came to 11 bases. This CDR3 contains 15 residues. In DNA form, the CDR3 reads TGTGCCAGCAGCCAAGGGCTGGCGGGAAACTATGGCTACACCTTC. Translating it yields CASSQGLAGNYGYTF. Full variable domain (missing parts from reference TRBV3-1 and TRBJ1-2): DTAVSQTPKYLVTQMGNDKSIKCEQNLGHDTMYWYKQDSKKFLKIMFSYNNKELIINETVPNRFSPKSPDKAHLNLHINSLELGDSAVYFCASSQGLAGNYGYTFGSGTRLTVV.

This clonotype is a singleton in its sample. J is TRBJ1-1 and V is TRBV7-2; D is unclear. This CDR3 has 13 amino acids. Per the germline V gene, CDR1 is SGHTA and CDR2 is FQGNSA. The V and J ends lost 8 bases and 0 bases respectively, with 10 bases between them. DNA for the CDR3: TGTGCCAGCGCTACCGGGGTGAACACTGAAGCTTTCTTT. It specifies CASATGVNTEAFF.

This clonotype was detected once. This could be a read error, since a much larger clone is one nucleotide away. The CDR3 is CANSSTSSNQPQHF. The CDR3 nucleotides are TGTGCCAACAGCTCTACATCTAGCAATCAGCCCCAGCATTTT. The gene calls are TRBV5-6 and TRBJ1-5; unclear D gene. This CDR3 has 14 amino acids. The germline gives CDR1 SGHDT, CDR2 YYEEEE.

The genes are TRBV5-1 and TRBJ2-7, with TRBD1 identical over 9 bases. The CDR3 spans 14 residues. Germline V gene sequence: CDR1 SGHRS, CDR2 YFSETQ. Germline trimming cut 3 bases from V and 3 bases from J; bases unmatched to any gene: 4. CDR3 in DNA: TGCGCCAGCAGCTCGACAGGGGGGGACTACGAGCAGTACTTC. Translating gives CASSSTGGDYEQYF.

V is TRBV4-3 and J is TRBJ1-2; 10 positions match TRBD1. After removal of 3 bases from V and 4 bases from J, the junction contained 8 bases not matched to a gene. Germline loops: CDR1 LGHNA, CDR2 YSLEER. The CDR3 has 16 residues. DNA for the CDR3: TGCGCCAGCAGCCAGACGACAGGGGGCTCGGCCTATGGCTACACCTTC. Residues: CASSQTTGGSAYGYTF.

The gene calls are TRBV5-1 and TRBJ2-5; 7 bases map to TRBD1. V dropped 4 bases and J dropped 5; count of bases not matched to a gene: 14. This CDR3 comprises 16 residues. Germline-derived CDR1 and CDR2 are SGHRS and YFSETQ. The CDR3 coding sequence is TGCGCCAGCAGCAAACAACTAAGACAGGGACCGGAGACCCAGTACTTC. Its protein is CASSKQLRQGPETQYF.

The V call is TRBV7-9, the J call TRBJ2-3; 9 bases fit TRBD1. This CDR3 comprises 16 residues. V lost 1 base and J lost 6; bases outside the gene matches: 8. Per the germline V gene, CDR1 is SEHNR and CDR2 is FQNEAQ (reference sequence). The DNA for the CDR3 is TGTGCCAGCAGCTTAGTGGACACAGGGGGCGGTGATACGCAGTATTTT. Residues: CASSLVDTGGGDTQYF.

The gene calls are TRBV4-3 and TRBJ2-5, with TRBD1 identical over 8 bases. The J segment lost 6 bases and the V segment lost 1 base, leaving 7 bases of the junction unmatched. Germline V gives CDR1 LGHNA, CDR2 YSLEER. This CDR3 region has 15 residues. The CDR3 sequence is CASSQAGGASQTQYF. The CDR3 DNA reads TGCGCCAGCAGCCAAGCAGGGGGCGCGAGTCAGACCCAGTACTTC.

This CDR3 is CAWGPGLAIDTQYF. The CDR3 nucleotides read TGTGCCTGGGGACCGGGACTAGCGATAGATACGCAGTATTTT. V is TRBV30 and J is TRBJ2-3, with 10 bases fitting TRBD2. This CDR3 region has 14 residues. Trimming cost V 5 bases and J 5 bases; bases outside gene matches: 7. The germline V gene encodes CDR1 GTSNPN and CDR2 SVGIG (reference sequence).

The chain uses TRBV20-1 and TRBJ2-7; perhaps TRBD1 as D (6 bases). Germline assignment: CDR1 DFQATT and CDR2 SNEGSKA (reference sequence). V lost 3 bases to trimming and J lost 3 bases, with 15 bases between them. The CDR3 runs to 14 residues. CDR3 sequence: CSARPEQGYYEQYF. Here the CDR3 DNA reads TGCAGTGCTAGGCCCGAACAGGGATACTACGAGCAGTACTTC.

This clonotype was seen a handful of times. The V call is TRBV29-1, the J call TRBJ2-1, with D tentatively TRBD1 (8 bases). Trimming took 2 bases from V and 7 from J, leaving 21 bases between them. The CDR3 contains 16 residues. Germline-derived CDR1 and CDR2 are SQVTM and ANQGSEA. The CDR3 sequence: CSVEWTGRLARNEQFF. The DNA of the CDR3 is TGCAGCGTTGAATGGACAGGGAGACTAGCTAGGAATGAGCAGTTCTTC.

J is TRBJ2-5 and V is TRBV30, with D uncertain. The V end lost 2 bases, the J end lost 2 bases, and 6 bases lay between the germline ends. Germline V CDR1 and CDR2: GTSNPN, SVGIG (reference sequence). This CDR3 spans 12 amino acids. CDR3 in DNA: TGTGCCTGGAGTCAGATACAAGAGACCCAGTACTTC. Its translation is CAWSQIQETQYF.

In this sample, this clonotype turned up a few times. CDR3 residues: CSAGKGANSYNEQFF. Written as DNA, the CDR3 is TGCAGTGCTGGCAAGGGGGCTAATTCCTACAATGAGCAGTTCTTC. The V and J genes are TRBV20-1 and TRBJ2-1, with 7 bases lining up with TRBD1. With V trimmed by 5 bases and J by 1 base, 8 bases remained unmatched. CDR3 length: 15 residues. Germline CDR1 DFQATT, CDR2 SNEGSKA (reference sequence).

This rearrangement joins TRBV12-3 or TRBV12-4 to TRBJ2-5, with a tentative D call TRBD2 (6 bases). The ends were cut back, 3 bases at V and 11 bases at J, with 22 bases in the middle. This CDR3 comprises 15 residues. The CDR3 DNA follows: TGTGCCAGCAGTTTCGGCCTCCGTCCCGGGGGTGAGCAGTACTTC. It is translated as CASSFGLRPGGEQYF.

This clonotype has a single count. J is TRBJ2-1 and V is TRBV29-1; perhaps TRBD2 as D (5 bases). Trimming took 2 bases from V and 2 from J, leaving 19 bases between them. CDR1 and CDR2 (germline): SQVTM, ANQGSEA. This CDR3 is 17 amino acids long. In nucleotides, the CDR3 is TGCAGCGTTGAAAAAGGACCGTGGGAGCTCACCTACAATGAGCAGTTCTTC. Translated, it gives CSVEKGPWELTYNEQFF.

Notes on this clonotype: A read error may account for a junction end that differs from germline. The chain links TRBV6-1 to TRBJ2-6, with D maybe TRBD1 (6 bases). Germline V lookup: CDR1 MNHNS, CDR2 SASEGT. The CDR3 runs 15 residues. Here the CDR3 reads CACRQGGSGANVLTF. The CDR3 nucleotides read TGTGCCTGCAGACAAGGGGGCTCTGGGGCCAACGTCCTGACTTTC.

The rearrangement joins TRBV6-1 to TRBJ2-3, with 9 positions matching TRBD1. V was clipped by 7 bases and J by 6 bases; unmatched bases: 8. This CDR3 has 14 residues. Germline-derived CDR1 and CDR2 are MNHNS and SASEGT. As DNA, the CDR3 is TGTGCCAGCAAACGGACAGGGGTGGTCGATACGCAGTATTTT. Translating it yields CASKRTGVVDTQYF.

The chain uses TRBV3-1 and TRBJ2-3; D is ambiguous. Per germline, CDR1 LGHDT and CDR2 YNNKEL (reference sequence). V lost 1 base, J lost 2 bases, and 7 bases lay in between. The CDR3 loop spans 14 amino acids. The DNA of the CDR3 is TGTGCCAGCAGCCAAGGGCCGGTCACAGATACGCAGTATTTT. Its translation is CASSQGPVTDTQYF.

This clonotype came up a few times. This chain joins TRBV30 and TRBJ2-7; TRBD2 agrees at 7 bases. V lost 0 bases, J lost 3 bases, and 2 bases stayed unmatched. The CDR3 is 13 amino acids. Per the germline V gene, CDR1 is GTSNPN and CDR2 is SVGIG (reference sequence). The CDR3 nucleotides read TGTGCCTGGAGTGTAGCGGGAAACTACGAGCAGTACTTC. As protein: CAWSVAGNYEQYF.

The gene calls are TRBV2 and TRBJ2-1; either TRBD1 or TRBD2 may fit D (5 bases each). The J call is uncertain, as TRBJ2-7 better fits the DNA end. The CDR3 totals 15 residues. Germline V gene lookup returns CDR1 SNHLY and CDR2 FYNNEI. The CDR3 here is CASTPKGSPYNEQYF. The DNA for the CDR3 is TGTGCCAGCACTCCGAAGGGGAGCCCCTACAATGAGCAGTACTTC.

This chain connects TRBV6-1 to TRBJ2-7, with 10 bases identical to TRBD2. The CDR3 has 13 amino acids. Looked up from germline, CDR1 is MNHNS and CDR2 is SASEGT. Trimming took 7 bases from V and 3 from J; bases not matched to a gene: 3. CDR3 DNA: TGTGCCAGCATGGCTAGCGGGAGCTACGAGCAGTACTTC. Translation: CASMASGSYEQYF.

The rearrangement joins TRBV20-1 to TRBJ2-4, with 7 bases fitting TRBD2. The J segment lost 0 bases and the V segment lost 5 bases, leaving 7 bases of the junction unmatched. The CDR3 loop spans 15 amino acids. Per the germline V gene, CDR1 is DFQATT and CDR2 is SNEGSKA (reference sequence). CDR3 coding DNA: TGCAGTGCTTCACTAGCGCCCCTAGCCAAAAACATTCAGTACTTC. It specifies CSASLAPLAKNIQYF.

This clonotype was seen a single time. CDR3 sequence (DNA): TGTGCCAGCAGCCCGGTCCCAGCGGACACAGATACGCAGTATTTT. This gives the protein CASSPVPADTDTQYF. The gene calls are TRBV4-2 and TRBJ2-3, with a tentative D call TRBD2 (5 bases). V was cut by 4 bases and J by 2 bases, with 13 bases left in between. The CDR3 loop spans 15 amino acids. Germline loops: CDR1 LGHNA, CDR2 YNFKEQ.